A single sample is the source of the 4 T cell receptor beta chains below, sequenced in a study of T cells in Graves' hyperthyroidism and ophthalmopathy. The investigators amplified TCR beta CDR3 regions from RNA transcripts. Primed by the HTBI set, a first-round RT-PCR was run on the TCR CDR3. TCRdb used MiXCR to reprocess the multiplex PCR reads, holding one entry per CDR3 protein. The table shows approximately 690,000 distinct CDR3 sequences, with around 15% occurring only once. The material sequenced was blood. The receptors were sampled from a woman in her fifties or sixties with Graves' ophthalmopathy.

The CDR3 DNA is TGCGCCAGCAGCTTGATAGGGACTATAGCCCATGAGCAGTACTTC. Its protein product is CASSLIGTIAHEQYF. The chain couples TRBV5-1 to TRBJ2-7; 7 bases align to TRBD2. The CDR3 is made up of 15 amino acids. V shed 1 base, J shed 7 bases, and the junction held 11 bases outside the gene matches. CDR1 SGHRS and CDR2 YFSETQ come from the germline V gene.

To note about this clonotype: The junction departs from germline at one end; a sequencing error may be responsible. The chain is built from TRBV15 and TRBJ1-1; possibly TRBD1 for D (6 bases). The CDR3 is 15 amino acids. Looked up from germline, CDR1 is LNHNV and CDR2 is YYDKDF (reference sequence). The CDR3 reads CATNRPGVANTEAFF. The CDR3 region has the DNA TGTGCCACCAACAGACCAGGGGTCGCGAACACTGAAGCTTTCTTT.

The chain carries TRBV28 and TRBJ1-2; 8 nucleotides line up with TRBD1. With 4 bases clipped from V and 3 bases from J, the junction kept 7 bases outside the gene matches. This CDR3 is 15 amino acids long. Germline CDR1 and CDR2: MDHEN and SYDVKM. This CDR3 is CASSWIGTGYYGYTF. CDR3 nucleotides: TGTGCCAGCAGTTGGATCGGGACAGGCTACTATGGCTACACCTTC.

This clonotype appeared many times. The chain recombines TRBV27 with TRBJ2-3; either TRBD1 or TRBD2 may fit D (5 bases each). The V end was cut by 5 bases, the J end by 4 bases, with 19 bases between. The CDR3 has 16 residues. Germline assignment: CDR1 MNHEY and CDR2 SMNVEV (reference sequence). This CDR3 reads CASSRPRDRGADTQYF. The CDR3 DNA reads as TGTGCCAGCAGTCGGCCCCGGGACCGCGGCGCAGATACGCAGTATTTT.